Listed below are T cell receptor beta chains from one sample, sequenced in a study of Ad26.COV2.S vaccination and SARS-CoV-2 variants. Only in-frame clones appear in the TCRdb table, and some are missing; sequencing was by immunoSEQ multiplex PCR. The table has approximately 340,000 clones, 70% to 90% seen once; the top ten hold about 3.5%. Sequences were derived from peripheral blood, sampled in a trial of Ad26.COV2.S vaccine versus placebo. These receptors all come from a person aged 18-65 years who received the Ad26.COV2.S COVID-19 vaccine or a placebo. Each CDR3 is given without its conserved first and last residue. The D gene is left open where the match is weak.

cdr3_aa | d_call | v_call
ASSKTRGDEGF | NA | TRBV6-2/TRBV6-3
ASSAPNSGRQTQY | TRBD2 | TRBV2
ASSVGQRNTEAF | NA | TRBV7-8
AWSVGGTAVPNYGYT | TRBD1 | TRBV30
ASNRGNSPLH | NA | TRBV28
ASPRGAGFGYT | NA | TRBV30
ASSNLDTSGGAYNEQF | TRBD2 | TRBV5-4
ASSEESPQGFVQF | NA | TRBV19
ASSQGLAGGPGQETQY | TRBD2 | TRBV18
ASRQGWSTDTQY | TRBD1 | TRBV7-9
ASSIMGQGNSPLH | TRBD1 | TRBV19
ASSSSGGTLYEQY | NA | TRBV7-2
ASSLTVTKNEKLF | NA | TRBV7-9
ASSPDTDTQY | NA | TRBV5-1
ASSASLSGQGSNEQF | TRBD1 | TRBV5-1
ASSLSWATYEQY | NA | TRBV5-1
ASSAASGGAWNIQY | TRBD2 | TRBV5-6
ASSLGGTSTDTQY | NA | TRBV11-3
ASSVEGGGAPETQY | TRBD2 | TRBV9